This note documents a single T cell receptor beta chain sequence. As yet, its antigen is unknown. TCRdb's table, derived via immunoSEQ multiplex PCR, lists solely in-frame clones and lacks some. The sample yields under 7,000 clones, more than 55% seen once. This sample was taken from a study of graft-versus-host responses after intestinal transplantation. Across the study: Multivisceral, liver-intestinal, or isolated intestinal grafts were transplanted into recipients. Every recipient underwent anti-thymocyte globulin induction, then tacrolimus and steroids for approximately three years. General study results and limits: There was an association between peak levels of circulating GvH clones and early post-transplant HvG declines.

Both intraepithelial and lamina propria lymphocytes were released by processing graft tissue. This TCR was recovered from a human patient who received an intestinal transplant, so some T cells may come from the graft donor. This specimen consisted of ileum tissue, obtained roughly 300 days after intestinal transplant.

For the CDR3, the DNA is TGTGCCAGCTCACTCGAGTGGACAGGGGCGAGAAATTATGGCTACACCTTC. The encoded protein is CASSLEWTGARNYGYTF. The chain is built from TRBV18 and TRBJ1-2; 9 bases agree with TRBD1. This CDR3 has 17 residues. The V and J ends lost 4 bases and 5 bases, in that order; junction bases with no gene match: 14. Looked up from germline, CDR1 is KGHSH and CDR2 is LQKENI.